This T cell receptor (beta chain) was sequenced in a study of neurological immune-mediated disorders. Over 160 million TCR-beta sequences (from 15-18 subjects) were yielded by each sequencing run. TCRdb itself ran the 5' RACE reads through MiXCR, one entry per CDR3 protein. The table records 57,000 or so distinct CDR3 sequences, roughly 11% of them present only once. This clonotype showed up many times. J gave up 5 bases and V 3 bases, and 13 bases lay outside the gene matches. CDR3 length equals 17 residues. Germline values: CDR1 MNHEY, CDR2 SVGEGT. J is TRBJ2-1 and V is TRBV6-2 or TRBV6-3, with 7 nucleotides matching TRBD2. The sample comprised PBMCs. The origin of this receptor is a man aged 60-69 years in good health. CDR3 bases: TGTGCCAGCAGTTATACTAGCGTCCCCTCCCCTAACAATGAGCAGTTCTTC. Translated: CASSYTSVPSPNNEQFF.